These 6 T cell receptor beta chains came from one sample sequenced in a study of regulatory T cells in long-lasting Graves disease. CDR3-region Arm-PCR and iRepertoire HTBI primers produced the TCR beta libraries. From the multiplex PCR reads, TCRdb called clonotypes with MiXCR, one entry per CDR3 protein. The table shows roughly 530,000 distinct CDR3 sequences, with about 16% occurring only once. Time point indicated: newly diagnosed GD, antithyroid drugs for less than 3 months. Making the TCR library involved RNA that had been extracted from PBMCs. Another study also made use of these data, one on T cells in Graves' hyperthyroidism and ophthalmopathy.

Sequences were derived from peripheral blood mononuclear cells (PBMCs), sampled at new diagnosis, from a patient treated with antithyroid drugs. These receptors were obtained from a woman aged 40-60 years with Graves disease.

This rearrangement joins TRBV19 to TRBJ1-5; D possibly corresponds to TRBD1 (5 bases). The CDR3 runs to 15 residues. Trimming removed 7 bases from V and 0 bases from J, with 13 bases in between. Germline V gives CDR1 LNHDA, CDR2 SQIVND (reference sequence). CDR3 in amino acids: CASTSWGDSNQPQHF. For the CDR3, the DNA is TGTGCCAGTACCTCCTGGGGGGATAGCAATCAGCCCCAGCATTTT.

V and J are TRBV18 and TRBJ2-2; 9 bases match TRBD1. This CDR3 contains 16 residues. V lost 5 bases to trimming and J lost 2 bases; unmatched junction nucleotides: 6. Germline CDR1 reads KGHSH; CDR2 reads LQKENI. CDR3 DNA: TGTGCCAGCTCAACGAGGACAGGGGCCAACACCGGGGAGCTGTTTTTT. Translating it yields CASSTRTGANTGELFF.

The J gene is TRBJ1-1, the V gene TRBV7-9; a possible D gene is TRBD1 (6 bases). Looked up from germline, CDR1 is SEHNR and CDR2 is FQNEAQ (reference sequence). Trimming took 7 bases from V and 2 from J, leaving 11 bases between them. This CDR3 region has 13 residues. CDR3 sequence (DNA): TGTGCCAGCATCGGGGGGCAAAACACTGAAGCTTTCTTT. It specifies CASIGGQNTEAFF. The variable domain in full, completed from reference TRBV7-9 and TRBJ1-1, reads DTGVSQNPRHKITKRGQNVTFRCDPISEHNRLYWYRQTLGQGPEFLTYFQNEAQLEKSRLLSDRFSAERPKGSFSTLEIQRTEQGDSAMYLCASIGGQNTEAFFGQGTRLTVV.

With respect to this clonotype: Germline is not matched at one junction end, which may reflect a read error. V gene TRBV6-1 combines with J gene TRBJ1-6; D may be TRBD1 (6 bases). The germline CDR1 and CDR2 sequences are MNHNS and SASEGT. This CDR3 is 17 amino acids long. The CDR3 sequence is CAGSERGRGSYNSPLHF. CDR3 nucleotide sequence: TGTGCCGGCAGTGAAAGGGGGAGGGGGTCCTATAATTCACCCCTCCACTTT.

This clonotype was counted many times. V gene TRBV2 combines with J gene TRBJ2-1; the D call may be TRBD1 or TRBD2 (5 bases each). The J call may be mistaken, given a closer DNA end match to TRBJ2-5. Germline CDR1 reads SNHLY; CDR2 reads FYNNEI. This CDR3 comprises 13 residues. The chain's CDR3 is CASSELGEETQYF. The DNA of the CDR3 is TGTGCCAGCAGTGAGCTAGGGGAGGAGACCCAGTACTTC.

This clonotype was seen only a few times. The gene calls are TRBV4-2 and TRBJ2-1; maybe TRBD2 (5 bases). Germline lookup yields CDR1 LGHNA and CDR2 YNFKEQ. CDR3 size: 15 residues. Trimming stripped 0 bases from V and 8 bases from J, with 14 bases between. The CDR3 reads CASSQEDGVVDEQFF. DNA of the CDR3: TGTGCCAGCAGCCAAGAGGACGGGGTTGTCGATGAGCAGTTCTTC.